The 8 T cell receptor beta chains below were found in one sample sequenced in a study of Graves' ophthalmopathy and Graves' hyperthyroidism. RNA transcripts were the source from which TCR beta CDR3 regions were amplified. Investigators did first-round RT-PCR with HTBI primers, then second-round multiplex PCR. From the multiplex PCR reads, TCRdb called clonotypes with MiXCR, one entry per CDR3 protein. The data contain about 400,000 distinct CDR3 sequences, around 19% of them singletons. Sequences were obtained from peripheral blood. Receptor source: a woman between 18 and 29 years old with Graves' ophthalmopathy.

This clonotype has a count of ten or more. The rearrangement links TRBV20-1 to TRBJ2-7; TRBD1 matches 7 bases. Germline trimming cut 0 bases from V and 3 bases from J; bases unmatched to any gene: 5. Germline loops: CDR1 DFQATT, CDR2 SNEGSKA (reference sequence). This CDR3 is 14 amino acids long. The CDR3 DNA is TGCAGTGCTAGAGAACTACAGGGGATCTACGAGCAGTACTTC. As protein: CSARELQGIYEQYF.

This clonotype was found many times. The chain links TRBV12-3 or TRBV12-4 to TRBJ1-1, with a possible D match to TRBD1 (5 bases). Trimming pared 6 bases from V and 2 bases from J, leaving 16 bases between. This CDR3 spans 15 amino acids. The CDR3 here is CASSAPGGRNTEAFF. The CDR3 DNA reads TGTGCCAGCAGCGCACCCGGGGGTAGAAACACTGAAGCTTTCTTT.

At least ten counts were recorded for this clonotype. The chain recombines TRBV6-2 or TRBV6-3 with TRBJ2-2; D ambiguous. Deletions cut 8 bases from V and 8 bases from J, with 6 bases between. Germline CDR1 MNHEY, CDR2 SVGEGT. This CDR3 comprises 10 residues. CDR3 sequence reads: CASWGGELFF. In DNA form, the CDR3 reads TGTGCCAGCTGGGGAGGGGAGCTGTTTTTT.

In this sample, this clonotype turned up many times. The rearrangement joins TRBV7-2 to TRBJ2-7; tentatively, D is TRBD2 (6 bases). Germline CDR1 reads SGHTA; CDR2 reads FQGNSA. Trimming took 5 bases from V and 1 from J, leaving 18 bases between them. The CDR3 covers 16 residues. The CDR3 loop is CASSPRGGSGSYEQYF. DNA of the CDR3: TGTGCCAGCAGCCCCCGTGGAGGGTCCGGTTCCTACGAGCAGTACTTC.

This clonotype was observed many times. The chain combines TRBV12-3 or TRBV12-4 with TRBJ1-6, with 9 positions matching TRBD1. The CDR3 has 15 amino acids. The junction had 6 bases not matched to a gene; V was cut back by 5 bases and J by 7 bases. In nucleotides, the CDR3 is TGTGCCAGCAGTAAGGACAGGGGAGGGAATTCACCCCTCCACTTT. Its protein is CASSKDRGGNSPLHF.

This clonotype appeared many times. The chain carries TRBV6-2 or TRBV6-3 and TRBJ2-7; D is unclear. The V and J ends lost 5 bases and 5 bases respectively, with 13 bases between them. Germline V gene sequence: CDR1 MNHEY, CDR2 SVGEGT. This CDR3 has 13 amino acids. The CDR3 DNA reads TGTGCCAGCAGTCGTGACCTGGGCCACGAGCAGTACTTC. It codes for CASSRDLGHEQYF.

This clonotype was seen repeatedly, ten times or more. The chain links TRBV28 to TRBJ1-5; D not resolved. CDR3 length: 13 residues. Looked up from germline, CDR1 is MDHEN and CDR2 is SYDVKM. Trimming stripped 10 bases from V and 5 bases from J, with 15 bases between. In DNA form, the CDR3 reads TGTGCCACCCGTCCCCTACTCTATCAGCCCCAGCATTTT. Protein sequence: CATRPLLYQPQHF. Looking up the rest from reference TRBV28 and TRBJ1-5 gives the full variable domain: DVKVTQSSRYLVKRTGEKVFLECVQDMDHENMFWYRQDPGLGLRLIYFSYDVKMKEKGDIPEGYSVSREKKERFSLILESASTNQTSMYLCATRPLLYQPQHFGDGTRLSIL.

This clonotype was recorded at least ten times. V and J are TRBV6-2 or TRBV6-3 and TRBJ1-2, with unresolved D. V was pared by 6 bases and J by 6 bases, with 20 bases between. The CDR3 length is 15 residues. Looked up from germline, CDR1 is MNHEY and CDR2 is SVGEGT. CDR3 region: CASRRSAAVLHGYTF. CDR3 DNA: TGTGCCAGCAGACGATCAGCGGCAGTTTTACATGGCTACACCTTC.